This T cell receptor beta chain was recorded in a study of T-cell memory formation after mild COVID-19. Study background: Largely donor-specific sequence clusters came from a couple of donors.

Trimming took 4 bases from V and 1 from J, leaving 11 bases between them. The CDR3 is 14 amino acids. Points on this clonotype: What it binds is unknown.

TCRdb reprocessed the 5' RACE reads via MiXCR and lists one record per CDR3 protein. The sample yields around 300,000 distinct CDR3 sequences, roughly an eighth seen once. Study results and limitations: The study found contracting CD4+ clones mainly in CM and EM and contracting CD8+ clones in EMRA. Pre-infection memory carried some responding clones, suggesting that cross-reactive memory joined.

This receptor was identified in a man between 18 and 35 years old who had mild COVID-19 (a few samples of this study predate the infection). Cell type and time point are not known. The rearrangement uses TRBV12-3 or TRBV12-4 and TRBJ2-7, with D possibly being TRBD2 (5 bases). What was sequenced was PBMCs or a T cell subset sorted from them (not recorded which). The CDR3 nucleotides are TGTGCCAGCAGTTCACCGGACTTATCCTACGAGCAGTACGTC. Translation: CASSSPDLSYEQYV.